The present entry profiles one T cell receptor (beta chain) with its context. Its antigen remains unidentified. The entry originates in a study of cytomegalovirus exposure and HLA in healthy donors. The PCR used 60 Vbeta and 13 Jbeta primers. Profiled with immunoSEQ multiplex PCR; TCRdb holds only in-frame clones, not every one. The profile covers some 160,000 clones, with 65% to 90% appearing a single time and 2.3% taken by the ten largest. CDR3 size: 17 residues. The germline CDR1 and CDR2 sequences are MGHDK and SYGVNS. Trimming took 2 bases from V and 5 from J; bases not matched to a gene: 7. Study-level results: The study dropped some indistinguishable V segments, TRBV6-2 and TRBV6-3 among them. There were reportedly fewer N-insertions in an Asian-associated ancestry cluster than the approximately 640-donor mean, in a later analysis.

Every donor was a healthy person donating bone marrow. This TCR was recovered from a male donor in good health and CMV-seronegative. The specimen sequenced was PBMCs. The rearrangement links TRBV25-1 to TRBJ2-3, with TRBD2 identical over 13 bases. CDR3 sequence (DNA): TGTGCCAGCAGTGAAAGGGGACTAGCGGGGAAGGTAGATACGCAGTATTTT. It specifies CASSERGLAGKVDTQYF. Using reference TRBV25-1 and TRBJ2-3 for the parts outside the CDR3, the full variable domain is EADIYQTPRYLVIGTGKKITLECSQTMGHDKMYWYQQDPGMELHLIHYSYGVNSTEKGDLSSESTVSRIRTEHFPLTLESARPSHTSQYLCASSERGLAGKVDTQYFGPGTRLTVL.